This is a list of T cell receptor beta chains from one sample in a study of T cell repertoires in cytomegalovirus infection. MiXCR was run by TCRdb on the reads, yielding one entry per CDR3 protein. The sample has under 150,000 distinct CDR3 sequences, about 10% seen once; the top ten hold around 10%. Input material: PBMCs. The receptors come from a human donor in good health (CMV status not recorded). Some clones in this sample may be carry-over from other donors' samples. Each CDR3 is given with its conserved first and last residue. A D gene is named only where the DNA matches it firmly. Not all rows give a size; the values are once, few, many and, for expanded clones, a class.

DNA: TGTGCCAGCAGCTTTTTAGGAACCGGAGAGACCCAGTACTTC
CDR3: CASSFLGTGETQYF
D: NA
size: many
J: TRBJ2-5
V: TRBV7-9

DNA: TGTGCCAGCAGGTTGGGGGCAGATACGCAGTATTTT
CDR3: CASRLGADTQYF
D: NA
size: NA
J: TRBJ2-3
V: TRBV7-9

DNA: TGTGCCAGCAGCTCCTTATTAGGCGAGCAGTACTTC
CDR3: CASSSLLGEQYF
D: NA
size: NA
J: TRBJ2-7
V: TRBV28

DNA: TGCGCCAGCAGTCATCCTAGTCCAACTAGGCCTAAAGAGACCCAGTACTTC
CDR3: CASSHPSPTRPKETQYF
D: NA
size: many
J: TRBJ2-5
V: TRBV23-1

DNA: TGTGCCAGCAGCTCAGGGGTGGTCGGGGCCCTCCACTTT
CDR3: CASSSGVVGALHF
D: NA
size: many
J: TRBJ1-6
V: TRBV7-2

DNA: TGCGCCAGCAGCCCAGGACTAGCGGGGGCCACAGATACGCAGTATTTT
CDR3: CASSPGLAGATDTQYF
D: TRBD2
size: NA
J: TRBJ2-3
V: TRBV5-1

DNA: TGCAGTGCCGCGGGACAGGGGGCTTTGGGCAATCAGCCCCAGCATTTT
CDR3: CSAAGQGALGNQPQHF
D: TRBD1
size: few
J: TRBJ1-5
V: TRBV20-1

DNA: TGTGCCAGCAGCTCGCCTCGGACAGGCGGCTACACCTTC
CDR3: CASSSPRTGGYTF
D: TRBD1
size: many
J: TRBJ1-2
V: TRBV7-9

DNA: TGTGCCAGCAGCTTAGCCCCAAGCTATGGCTACACCTTC
CDR3: CASSLAPSYGYTF
D: NA
size: many
J: TRBJ1-2
V: TRBV7-2

DNA: TGTGCCAGCAGCCCCAACAGGGGCCGGTGGACGGATGGAGAGACCCAGTACTTC
CDR3: CASSPNRGRWTDGETQYF
D: TRBD1
size: many
J: TRBJ2-5
V: TRBV14

DNA: TGCAGCGTTGATAGTCCGGCCCCCTCGCCCCAGTACTTC
CDR3: CSVDSPAPSPQYF
D: NA
size: few
J: TRBJ2-5
V: TRBV29-1

DNA: TGTGCCAGCAGCCCACAGGGACGGCTGATGAACACTGAAGCTTTCTTT
CDR3: CASSPQGRLMNTEAFF
D: NA
size: many
J: TRBJ1-1
V: TRBV14

DNA: TGTGCCAGCAGCCCACTAGCGGGGTTGGAGACCCAGTACTTC
CDR3: CASSPLAGLETQYF
D: TRBD2
size: many
J: TRBJ2-5
V: TRBV12-3/TRBV12-4

DNA: TGTGCCAGCAGCTTAGCCTTGACAGCGTCAAACACCATATATTTT
CDR3: CASSLALTASNTIYF
D: NA
size: many
J: TRBJ1-3
V: TRBV7-9

DNA: TGCGCCAGCAGCCAAGATGAAGCGGGACGGACCTCCTACAATGAGCAGTTCTTC
CDR3: CASSQDEAGRTSYNEQFF
D: TRBD2
size: many
J: TRBJ2-1
V: TRBV4-1

DNA: TGTGCCAGCAGTTTTTATGACAGCGAATACGAGCAGTACTTC
CDR3: CASSFYDSEYEQYF
D: NA
size: many
J: TRBJ2-7
V: TRBV28

DNA: TGCAGTGCTAGAGAATCTGGCAGGGCCTCCTATAATTCACCCCTCCACTTT
CDR3: CSARESGRASYNSPLHF
D: NA
size: many
J: TRBJ1-6
V: TRBV20-1

DNA: TGTGCCAGCAGTTTAACGGGATATGGCTACACCTTC
CDR3: CASSLTGYGYTF
D: NA
size: many
J: TRBJ1-2
V: TRBV12-3/TRBV12-4

DNA: TGTGCCAGCAGCCAGGGACGGCCCTCTATGGTGGCCCAGCATTTT
CDR3: CASSQGRPSMVAQHF
D: NA
size: few
J: TRBJ1-5
V: TRBV14

DNA: TGTGCCAGCAGCCCTGGACAGGGTGTATCCTACAATGAGCAGTTCTTC
CDR3: CASSPGQGVSYNEQFF
D: TRBD1
size: many
J: TRBJ2-1
V: TRBV7-9

DNA: TGTGCCAGCAGCTTAGAGGGCACGGCCGCAGATACGCAGTATTTT
CDR3: CASSLEGTAADTQYF
D: NA
size: many
J: TRBJ2-3
V: TRBV11-3

DNA: TGCGCCAGCAGCTTTGGGACAGAAGAGACCCAGTACTTC
CDR3: CASSFGTEETQYF
D: TRBD1
size: many
J: TRBJ2-5
V: TRBV5-1

DNA: TGTGCCAGCAGCTCCTCCTCCCCTGAGCAGTTCTTC
CDR3: CASSSSSPEQFF
D: NA
size: NA
J: TRBJ2-1
V: TRBV5-4

DNA: TGTGCCAGCAGCTTCCTAGCGGCAAGCACAGATACGCAGTATTTT
CDR3: CASSFLAASTDTQYF
D: TRBD2
size: many
J: TRBJ2-3
V: TRBV7-2

DNA: TGTGCCAGCAGCTTAGTGGGCGGTCAAGAGACCCAGTACTTC
CDR3: CASSLVGGQETQYF
D: NA
size: many
J: TRBJ2-5
V: TRBV7-2

DNA: TGTGCCAGCAGCCCCGGGGACTATGGCTACACCTTC
CDR3: CASSPGDYGYTF
D: NA
size: many
J: TRBJ1-2
V: TRBV7-9

DNA: TGTGCCAGCAGTGCTCCGGGGACAGATACGCAGTATTTT
CDR3: CASSAPGTDTQYF
D: NA
size: NA
J: TRBJ2-3
V: TRBV6-5

DNA: TGCAGCGTTGAAAGGGGGCATGAGCAGTTCTTC
CDR3: CSVERGHEQFF
D: TRBD1
size: NA
J: TRBJ2-1
V: TRBV29-1

DNA: TGCAGTGCTAGAGACCCGACTAGCGGGGGATGGGAGACCCAGTACTTC
CDR3: CSARDPTSGGWETQYF
D: TRBD2
size: once
J: TRBJ2-5
V: TRBV20-1

DNA: TGTGCCAGCAGGGGCGGGACACTCCCGAACACTGAAGCTTTCTTT
CDR3: CASRGGTLPNTEAFF
D: NA
size: few
J: TRBJ1-1
V: TRBV2

DNA: TGTGCCAGCAGTGATGGACTAGCGGGGGCGGATGAGCAGTTCTTC
CDR3: CASSDGLAGADEQFF
D: TRBD2
size: NA
J: TRBJ2-1
V: TRBV6-1

DNA: TGTGCCAGCAGCTTAGGGACTAGCCTGCAGAATGAGCAGTTCTTC
CDR3: CASSLGTSLQNEQFF
D: TRBD2
size: medium-sized
J: TRBJ2-1
V: TRBV7-8

DNA: TGTGCCAGTAGTATAGCCCCAGGAGGGGCCGGGGAGCTGTTTTTT
CDR3: CASSIAPGGAGELFF
D: NA
size: many
J: TRBJ2-2
V: TRBV19

DNA: TGCAGTGCTAGCGCCAGGACCCCAACTAATGAAAAACTGTTTTTT
CDR3: CSASARTPTNEKLFF
D: NA
size: NA
J: TRBJ1-4
V: TRBV20-1

DNA: TGTGCCAGCAGTGTGGGACTGATCATGAACACTGAAGCTTTCTTT
CDR3: CASSVGLIMNTEAFF
D: NA
size: many
J: TRBJ1-1
V: TRBV12-3/TRBV12-4

DNA: TGCGCCAGCAGCTTGGGAGGGGCCTCTAGCACTGAAGCTTTCTTT
CDR3: CASSLGGASSTEAFF
D: NA
size: many
J: TRBJ1-1
V: TRBV5-1

DNA: TGCAGCGTTGAAGATCCTACAGGGTTTTCCTACGAGCAGTACTTC
CDR3: CSVEDPTGFSYEQYF
D: NA
size: few
J: TRBJ2-7
V: TRBV29-1